This T cell receptor beta chain was sequenced in a study of blood T cell repertoires in COVID-19. Study background: Whether acute or convalescent, the COVID-19 samples came from the United States, Italy and Spain. In each case, the material was cDNA or gDNA derived from T cells, B-cell-depleted T cells, or PBMCs.

Authors' analysis steps: Quantification of nucleated cells was approximated via reference gene primer amplification. Produced via immunoSEQ multiplex PCR; TCRdb's table is partial and in-frame only. That table gives V, J and clone size, and the DNA gave D and trimming. The sample contains roughly 100,000 clones, roughly 82% of which appear only once. The V gene lost 0 bases and the J gene lost 1 base, with 13 bases spanning the gap. The CDR3 loop spans 17 amino acids. The germline CDR1 and CDR2 sequences are LGHNT and FRNRAP. The V call is TRBV12-5, the J call TRBJ1-5, with D maybe TRBD1 (6 bases). The receptor was derived from a man aged 55 to 69 with acute or convalescent COVID-19. The sequenced sample consisted of peripheral blood. The CDR3 loop reads CASGLVRGAESNQPQHF. The CDR3 coding sequence is TGTGCTAGTGGTTTGGTACGGGGGGCGGAAAGCAATCAGCCCCAGCATTTT.